This TCR beta chain stems from a study of blood T cell repertoires in COVID-19. In the study overall: Sources were T cells, B-cell-depleted T cells, or PBMCs; the material itself was cDNA or gDNA.

This CDR3 has 14 amino acids. Germline V gene sequence: CDR1 LNHNV, CDR2 YYDKDF (reference sequence). The V end lost 2 bases, the J end lost 5 bases, and 9 bases lay between the germline ends. Study members were between 18 and 89 years old and lived in 20 to 30 US regions. As handled by the study authors: Reference gene primer amplification gave estimated nucleated cell counts. The assay was immunoSEQ multiplex PCR, and TCRdb's table has in-frame clones only and misses some. V and J calls and clone size are copied from that table; D and trimming were computed from the DNA. The sample includes about 210,000 clones, over 75% of them seen just once.

The chain combines TRBV15 with TRBJ2-2; D uncertain. The source is a man between 40 and 49 years old who had recovered from COVID-19. Sequenced input: PBMCs or T cells enriched from blood (not recorded which). In DNA, the CDR3 is TGTGCCACCAGCAGACCCTGGGCGACCGGGGAGCTGTTTTTT. Protein: CATSRPWATGELFF.